This TCR beta chain came from a study of Ad26.COV2.S vaccination and SARS-CoV-2 variants. As to treatment: roughly 19 received Ad26.COV2.S at low or high dose, single or two shots; several received placebo; per-sample allocation not given. Vaccine and placebo recipients were sampled on day 63 after the first injection. Repertoires were generated with immunoSEQ multiplex PCR, while TCRdb's copy carries only in-frame clones and drops some. This table holds around 340,000 clones, less than 90% found once. V shed 0 bases and J shed 2 bases, with 13 bases lying between them. Germline V gives CDR1 MNHNY, CDR2 SVGAGI (reference sequence). This CDR3 is built from 16 residues.

The sample consisted of peripheral blood, taken in a trial of Ad26.COV2.S vaccine versus placebo. J is TRBJ2-5 and V is TRBV6-6; D is perhaps TRBD2 (6 bases). This receptor was taken from a person between 18 and 65 years old who received the Ad26.COV2.S COVID-19 vaccine or a placebo. The CDR3 reads CASSYSSRGGQETQYF. In nucleotides, the CDR3 is TGTGCCAGCAGTTACTCCAGTAGGGGAGGTCAAGAGACCCAGTACTTC.